A single sample is the source of the 23 T cell receptor beta chains below, sequenced in a study of T cells after yellow fever vaccination. One entry per CDR3 protein results from TCRdb running MiXCR on the 5' RACE reads. The sample consists of over 110,000 distinct CDR3 sequences, over 7% of them appearing once. The sample was CD4+ T cells sorted from PBMCs, taken 5 days after the yellow fever booster vaccination. These receptors were collected from a man younger than 40 who received the YFV17D yellow fever vaccine.

This clonotype was observed many times. The V and J genes are TRBV10-3 and TRBJ1-1; D remains ambiguous. V was clipped by 3 bases and J by 2 bases, with 13 bases between them. This CDR3 contains 15 residues. CDR1 is ENHRY, CDR2 SYGVKD, per germline. The CDR3 coding sequence is TGTGCCATCAGTGATGGGGTCAGACGAAACACTGAAGCTTTCTTT. Its translation is CAISDGVRRNTEAFF.

In this sample, this clonotype turned up many times. V is TRBV20-1 and J is TRBJ2-1; tentatively, D is TRBD2 (6 bases). This CDR3 is 13 amino acids long. Germline CDR1 DFQATT, CDR2 SNEGSKA (reference sequence). V was cut by 3 bases and J by 9 bases, with 15 bases left in between. For the CDR3, the DNA is TGCAGTGCTAGTAGACTAGAGTGGGCTGAGCAGTTCTTC. Translation gives CSASRLEWAEQFF.

This clonotype has ten or more counts. The gene calls are TRBV5-1 and TRBJ2-1, with TRBD1 identical over 7 bases. The germline gives CDR1 SGHRS, CDR2 YFSETQ. The V segment lost 5 bases and the J segment 6 bases; nucleotides outside the gene matches: 14. CDR3 length equals 16 residues. The CDR3 DNA reads TGCGCCAGCAGGGGCCCCGACAGGGTCACATTCAATGAGCAGTTCTTC. Amino acid sequence: CASRGPDRVTFNEQFF.

This clonotype was observed many times. The chain employs TRBV12-3 or TRBV12-4 and TRBJ1-4; perhaps TRBD1 as D (5 bases). The CDR3 is 14 residues long. V gave up 3 bases and J gave up 7 bases, with 12 bases separating them. In DNA, the CDR3 is TGTGCCAGCAGTTTGGGGGGAGACGGTGAAAAACTGTTTTTT. Translated, it gives CASSLGGDGEKLFF.

This clonotype was seen repeatedly, ten times or more. This chain links TRBV5-1 with TRBJ2-5; weak D call: TRBD2 (5 bases). The germline CDR1 and CDR2 sequences are SGHRS and YFSETQ. Between the trimmed V and J ends, which lost 3 bases and 2 bases, there was a span of 17 bases. The CDR3 has 16 residues. Written as DNA, the CDR3 is TGCGCCAGCAGCTCTGGTGGGAGTTCAGGACAAGAGACCCAGTACTTC. This translates into CASSSGGSSGQETQYF. Full variable domain (missing parts from reference TRBV5-1 and TRBJ2-5): KAGVTQTPRYLIKTRGQQVTLSCSPISGHRSVSWYQQTPGQGLQFLFEYFSETQRNKGNFPGRFSGRQFSNSRSEMNVSTLELGDSALYLCASSSGGSSGQETQYFGPGTRLLVL.

This clonotype came up a few times. The chain joins TRBV24-1 to TRBJ2-3, with 9 bases matching TRBD2. CDR1 is KGHDR, CDR2 SFDVKD, per germline. The CDR3 sequence is 19 residues long. V was pared by 2 bases and J by 2 bases, with 13 bases of the junction left unmatched. Here the CDR3 reads CATSDSPGPLAGPTDTQYF. DNA of the CDR3: TGTGCCACCAGTGATTCCCCGGGTCCTCTAGCGGGGCCCACAGATACGCAGTATTTT.

This clonotype was observed many times. The chain recombines TRBV29-1 with TRBJ2-5; 10 nucleotides line up with TRBD1. Per the germline V gene, CDR1 is SQVTM and CDR2 is ANQGSEA. The CDR3 sequence is 13 residues long. J lost 4 bases, V lost 3 bases, and 2 bases had no gene match. The CDR3 here is CSVEGDRGETQYF. CDR3 nucleotide sequence: TGCAGCGTTGAGGGGGACAGGGGAGAGACCCAGTACTTC.

This clonotype was recorded at least ten times. The rearrangement joins TRBV7-2 to TRBJ2-1; the match to TRBD1 covers 10 bases. The CDR3 runs to 14 residues. Germline values: CDR1 SGHTA, CDR2 FQGNSA. Trimming cost V 7 bases and J 6 bases; bases outside gene matches: 6. The CDR3 protein is CASTTGTGVNEQFF. The CDR3 DNA is TGTGCCAGCACCACTGGGACAGGGGTCAATGAGCAGTTCTTC.

The chain is built from TRBV5-4 and TRBJ2-2; 8 bases fit TRBD2. CDR1 SGHNT and CDR2 YYREEE come from the germline V gene (reference sequence). Losses at the gene ends were 5 bases for V and 6 bases for J; bases not matched to a gene: 9. The CDR3 has 15 residues. The CDR3 protein is CASRTVGLVSGELFF. The CDR3 DNA sequence: TGTGCCAGCAGGACCGTGGGACTAGTGTCCGGGGAGCTGTTTTTT.

In this sample, this clonotype turned up many times. This chain uses TRBV7-3 with TRBJ2-1; TRBD2 matches 10 bases. The CDR3 has 16 residues. CDR1 and CDR2 (germline): SGHTA, FQGTGA. Germline trimming cut 5 bases from V and 10 bases from J; bases unmatched to any gene: 14. The CDR3 sequence: CASSLRKREGTDEQFF. As DNA, the CDR3 is TGTGCCAGCAGCCTACGTAAGCGGGAGGGCACCGACGAGCAGTTCTTC.

This clonotype has at least ten counts. The gene calls are TRBV7-8 and TRBJ2-4; TRBD2 matches at 12 bases. The V gene's germline CDR1 is SGHVS and CDR2 FQNEAQ. Trimming cost V 1 base and J 5 bases; bases outside gene matches: 3. The CDR3 spans 16 residues. CDR3 bases: TGTGCCAGCAGCTTAGAGGCTAGCGGGAGGGAAAACATTCAGTACTTC. This encodes CASSLEASGRENIQYF. Full variable domain (rest looked up from reference TRBV7-8 and TRBJ2-4): GAGVSQSPRYKVAKRGQDVALRCDPISGHVSLFWYQQALGQGPEFLTYFQNEAQLDKSGLPSDRFFAERPEGSVSTLKIQRTQQEDSAVYLCASSLEASGRENIQYFGAGTRLSVL.

This clonotype has at least ten counts. The gene calls are TRBV5-1 and TRBJ2-2, with D possibly matching TRBD1 (6 bases). The CDR3 has 15 residues. Trimming took off 1 base at V and 2 bases at J, with 9 bases between the two ends. Germline V gives CDR1 SGHRS, CDR2 YFSETQ. The CDR3 reads CASSLPQGNTGELFF. The CDR3, as DNA: TGCGCCAGCAGCTTGCCACAGGGAAACACCGGGGAGCTGTTTTTT.

At least ten counts were recorded for this clonotype. J is TRBJ2-5 and V is TRBV11-3, with a possible D match to TRBD1 (7 bases). Germline V gene data show CDR1 as SGHNT and CDR2 as YENEEA. Trimming pared 1 base from V and 5 bases from J, leaving 17 bases between. The CDR3 length is 16 residues. CDR3 in DNA: TGTGCCAGCAGCTTAGGACAGGGAGGTCCGGGGGAGACCCAGTACTTC. Residues: CASSLGQGGPGETQYF.

This clonotype was picked up many times. The chain combines TRBV5-5 with TRBJ2-5, with D perhaps matching TRBD2 (5 bases). The germline CDR1 and CDR2 sequences are SGHKS and YYEKEE (reference sequence). CDR3 length equals 15 residues. V was trimmed by 3 bases and J by 3 bases, leaving 15 bases between them. The CDR3 loop reads CASSSHGVGEETQYF. The CDR3 DNA is TGTGCCAGCAGCTCGCACGGGGTGGGCGAAGAGACCCAGTACTTC.

In its sample, this clonotype was seen many times. V is TRBV7-9 and J is TRBJ1-1; 7 nucleotides match TRBD1. The germline V gene encodes CDR1 SEHNR and CDR2 FQNEAQ (reference sequence). Germline trimming cut 5 bases from V and 5 bases from J; bases unmatched to any gene: 2. There are 12 residues in the CDR3. The CDR3 DNA reads as TGTGCCAGCAGCCAACAGGGGACTGAAGCTTTCTTT. This gives the protein CASSQQGTEAFF.

This clonotype came up many times. The chain carries TRBV10-3 and TRBJ2-7; D uncertain. The CDR3 spans 14 residues. Trimming shortened V by 4 bases and J by 1 base, and 11 bases separated the two germline ends. Germline lookup yields CDR1 ENHRY and CDR2 SYGVKD. The CDR3 region is CAISAGQASYEQYF. The CDR3 coding sequence is TGTGCCATCAGTGCCGGCCAGGCGTCCTACGAGCAGTACTTC.

This clonotype was recorded at least ten times. J is TRBJ2-7 and V is TRBV7-2, with D unresolved. The V and J ends lost 5 bases and 2 bases respectively, with 10 bases between them. This CDR3 is built from 13 residues. Per germline, CDR1 SGHTA and CDR2 FQGNSA. CDR3 coding DNA: TGTGCCAGCAGCGCTGGACGGGCCTACGAGCAGTACTTC. Translation gives CASSAGRAYEQYF. Complete variable domain (other parts from reference TRBV7-2 and TRBJ2-7): GAGVSQSPSNKVTEKGKDVELRCDPISGHTALYWYRQSLGQGLEFLIYFQGNSAPDKSGLPSDRFSAERTGGSVSTLTIQRTQQEDSAVYLCASSAGRAYEQYFGPGTRLTVT.

This rearrangement joins TRBV3-1 to TRBJ2-5; 7 bases are shared with TRBD2. CDR3 length: 14 residues. The germline V gene encodes CDR1 LGHDT and CDR2 YNNKEL (reference sequence). V gave up 1 base and J gave up 4 bases; unmatched junction bases: 3. CDR3 nucleotide sequence: TGTGCCAGCAGCCAAGCGGTAGCGGGAGAGACCCAGTACTTC. It is translated as CASSQAVAGETQYF.

This clonotype was observed many times. The rearrangement links TRBV29-1 to TRBJ2-7; D not resolved. This CDR3 spans 13 amino acids. V lost 1 base, J lost 1 base, and 8 bases lay in between. CDR1 is SQVTM and CDR2 is ANQGSEA in the germline V gene. CDR3 nucleotide sequence: TGCAGCGTTGAAGCGGAAGGATCCTACGAGCAGTACTTC. Translated, it gives CSVEAEGSYEQYF.

This clonotype came up many times. The chain uses TRBV7-2 and TRBJ1-1; D unresolved. The germline gives CDR1 SGHTA, CDR2 FQGNSA. Deletions cut 5 bases from V and 6 bases from J, with 16 bases between. The CDR3 runs 14 residues. The DNA for the CDR3 is TGTGCCAGCAGCGTCGTCCTAGTTCTAGCTGAAGCTTTCTTT. Translated, it gives CASSVVLVLAEAFF. Full variable domain (remainder filled in from reference TRBV7-2 and TRBJ1-1): GAGVSQSPSNKVTEKGKDVELRCDPISGHTALYWYRQSLGQGLEFLIYFQGNSAPDKSGLPSDRFSAERTGGSVSTLTIQRTQQEDSAVYLCASSVVLVLAEAFFGQGTRLTVV.

This clonotype was detected ten times or more. V and J are TRBV20-1 and TRBJ1-5; D gene ambiguous. CDR1 and CDR2 from the germline V gene are DFQATT and SNEGSKA (reference sequence). The CDR3 runs to 13 residues. The V and J ends lost 3 bases and 1 base respectively, with 7 bases between them. CDR3 sequence (DNA): TGCAGTGCTAGGAGGGCGAGCAATCAGCCCCAGCATTTT. It is translated as CSARRASNQPQHF.

This clonotype was seen ten or more times. The chain carries TRBV12-3 or TRBV12-4 and TRBJ2-1; a weak D match, TRBD2 (5 bases). V lost 8 bases to trimming and J lost 4 bases, with 12 bases between them. CDR3 length: 13 residues. CDR3 DNA sequence: TGTGCCAGCCGGTCGAGCGGTTACAATGAGCAGTTCTTC. It codes for CASRSSGYNEQFF.

This clonotype was detected ten times or more. The rearrangement joins TRBV20-1 to TRBJ1-5; D might be TRBD1 (6 bases). This CDR3 region has 15 residues. Looked up from germline, CDR1 is DFQATT and CDR2 is SNEGSKA (reference sequence). With 4 bases removed from V and 4 bases from J, the gap between germline ends came to 17 bases. The CDR3 is CSATGQRRNNQPQHF. The CDR3 DNA follows: TGCAGTGCTACAGGACAGCGACGAAATAATCAGCCCCAGCATTTT.